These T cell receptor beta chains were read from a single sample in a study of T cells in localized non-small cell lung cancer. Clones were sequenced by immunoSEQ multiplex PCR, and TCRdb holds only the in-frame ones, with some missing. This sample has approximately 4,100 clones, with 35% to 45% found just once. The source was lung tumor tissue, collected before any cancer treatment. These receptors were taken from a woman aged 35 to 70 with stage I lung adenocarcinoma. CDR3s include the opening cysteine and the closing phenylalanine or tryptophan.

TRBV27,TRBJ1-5,CASSLNPNQPQHF
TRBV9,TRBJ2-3,CASSFNHRAFTDTQYF
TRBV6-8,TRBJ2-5,CAISGVWGETQYF
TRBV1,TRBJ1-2,CASSARDRGTGYTF
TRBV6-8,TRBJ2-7,CASGGLPGQGSYEQYF
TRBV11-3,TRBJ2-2,CASSPLEGGTGELFF
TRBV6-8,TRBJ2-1,CATIPSSGTGSYNEQFF
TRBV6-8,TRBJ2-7,CASSESGHEQYF
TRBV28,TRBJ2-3,CASTSRNADTQYF
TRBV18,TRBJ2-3,CASSPSVFSGTDTQYF
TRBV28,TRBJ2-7,CASSFKWGGTYEQYF
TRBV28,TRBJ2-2,CASVRAGTGELFF
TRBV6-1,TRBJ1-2,CASSEGTPNGYTF
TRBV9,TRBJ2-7,CASSVAGDHYEQYF
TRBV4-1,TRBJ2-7,CASSQLAGGSYEQYF
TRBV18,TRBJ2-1,CASSQTGQDNEQFF
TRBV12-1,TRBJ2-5,CASSSTSMPSSEETQYF
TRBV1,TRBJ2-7,CTSSQVRDSPYEQYF
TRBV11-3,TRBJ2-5,CASSLGSGSVGTQYF
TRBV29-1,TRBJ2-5,CSVWGSGSAETQYF
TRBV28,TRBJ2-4,CASSLPLFRENIQYF
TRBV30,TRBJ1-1,CAWMGSPGDTEAFF
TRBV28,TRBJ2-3,CASSLMSGGTDTQYF
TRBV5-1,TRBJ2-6,CASSLQGAGANVLTF
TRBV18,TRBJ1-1,CASSPPGMAEAFF
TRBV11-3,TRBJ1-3,CASSPGQSSGNTIYF
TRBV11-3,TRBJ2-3,CASSPLAGGPRDTQYF
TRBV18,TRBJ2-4,CASSPALGEGNIQYF
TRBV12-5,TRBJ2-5,CASGLGERTQYF
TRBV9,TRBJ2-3,CASSVGTSGTDTQYF
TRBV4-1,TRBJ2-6,CASSQDGGRAPGANVLTF
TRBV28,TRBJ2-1,CASSHPRTSFHEQFF
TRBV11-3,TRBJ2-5,CASTEGLALETQYF
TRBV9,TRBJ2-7,CASSRTNYEQYF
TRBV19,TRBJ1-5,CASSIWKMRQPQHF
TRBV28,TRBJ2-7,CASSSTGGASYEQYF
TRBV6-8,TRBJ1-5,CASTQAQGSPQHF
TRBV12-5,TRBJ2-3,CASGFSGTDTQYF
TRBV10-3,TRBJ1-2,CAISESREGGYTF
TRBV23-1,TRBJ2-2,CASSPWDYRRGLNTGELFF
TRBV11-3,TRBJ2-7,CASSLDGNRNYEQYF
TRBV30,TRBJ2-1,CAWTVSGSVWGEQFF
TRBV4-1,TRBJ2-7,CASSQVSMYEQYF
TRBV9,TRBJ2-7,CASSVAVSSYEQYF
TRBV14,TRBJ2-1,CASSPGLAGVNEQFF
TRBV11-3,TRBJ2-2,CASSRTGSTGELFF